One and the same sample provided the 15 T cell receptor beta chains below, sequenced in a study of cytomegalovirus exposure and HLA in healthy donors. PCR employed 60 Vbeta and 13 Jbeta primers. Measured with immunoSEQ multiplex PCR; TCRdb has only the in-frame clones, and not every one. This table has roughly 130,000 clones, 73% appearing once. The sample taken for sequencing was PBMCs. Receptors were obtained from a woman in her thirties or forties in good health and CMV-seronegative.

This clone has only one observation. V and J are TRBV2 and TRBJ2-5; D is unresolved. The CDR3 length is 15 residues. Trimming took off 4 bases at V and 1 base at J, with 13 bases between the two ends. Germline-derived CDR1 and CDR2 are SNHLY and FYNNEI. The chain's CDR3 is CASSAVSLLQETQYF. The DNA for the CDR3 is TGTGCCAGCAGTGCGGTCTCACTGCTCCAAGAGACCCAGTACTTC.

The chain is built from TRBV7-2 and TRBJ1-2, with D uncertain. Germline CDR1 reads SGHTA; CDR2 reads FQGNSA. The CDR3 spans 14 residues. V gave up 5 bases and J gave up 3 bases, with 13 bases separating them. The CDR3 here is CASSPRTVDYGYTF. The CDR3 DNA sequence: TGTGCCAGCAGCCCCCGCACAGTTGACTATGGCTACACCTTC.

The V call is TRBV5-6, the J call TRBJ2-7, with a possible D match to TRBD1 (5 bases). V was trimmed by 5 bases and J by 3 bases, leaving 15 bases between them. This CDR3 spans 14 amino acids. CDR1 is SGHDT and CDR2 is YYEEEE in the germline V gene. The CDR3 DNA reads TGTGCCAGCAGTCCCCTACAGGATTACTACGAGCAGTACGTC. Residues: CASSPLQDYYEQYV.

The chain combines TRBV11-3 with TRBJ1-3, with D perhaps matching TRBD1 (6 bases). Germline CDR1 reads SGHNT; CDR2 reads YENEEA. This CDR3 has 15 amino acids. V lost 6 bases and J 0 bases, leaving 12 bases between the germline ends. As DNA, the CDR3 is TGTGCCAGCAGTTACAGGGCTTACTCTGGAAACACCATATATTTT. Its protein product is CASSYRAYSGNTIYF.

The table lists this clone with a count of one. The rearrangement links TRBV5-5 to TRBJ1-6, with D unclear. This CDR3 has 14 residues. V dropped 3 bases and J dropped 3 bases, with 7 bases sitting between them. Germline V gives CDR1 SGHKS, CDR2 YYEKEE (reference sequence). CDR3 sequence (DNA): TGTGCCAGCAGCTACGAACACTATAATTCACCCCTCCACTTT. It is translated as CASSYEHYNSPLHF. The full variable domain, with the rest looked up from reference TRBV5-5 and TRBJ1-6, is DAGVTQSPTHLIKTRGQQVTLRCSPISGHKSVSWYQQVLGQGPQFIFQYYEKEERGRGNFPDRFSARQFPNYSSELNVNALLLGDSALYLCASSYEHYNSPLHFGNGTRLTVT.

This rearrangement joins TRBV10-3 to TRBJ1-2; 9 bases agree with TRBD1. The CDR3 is made up of 15 amino acids. Trimming removed 3 bases from V and 4 bases from J; junction bases left unmatched: 6. CDR1 and CDR2 from the germline V gene are ENHRY and SYGVKD. CDR3 sequence reads: CAISEQGATSYGYTF. CDR3 in DNA: TGTGCCATCAGTGAACAGGGGGCAACCTCCTATGGCTACACCTTC.

The CDR3 DNA reads TGTGCCAGCAGAGAGACTAGAGTAGTCGATGAGCAGTTCTTC. Amino acid sequence: CASRETRVVDEQFF. The J gene is TRBJ2-1, the V gene TRBV2; perhaps TRBD2 as D (6 bases). With 6 bases removed from V and 8 bases from J, the gap between germline ends came to 17 bases. The CDR3 loop spans 14 amino acids. The germline CDR1 and CDR2 sequences are SNHLY and FYNNEI.

V and J are TRBV11-3 and TRBJ2-1, with TRBD2 matching 7 bases. The trim removed 4 bases at V and 10 bases at J, leaving 4 bases unmatched. The V gene's germline CDR1 is SGHNT and CDR2 YENEEA. The CDR3 has 12 amino acids. CDR3 in amino acids: CASSSGGREQFF. As DNA, the CDR3 is TGTGCCAGCAGCTCGGGGGGTCGAGAGCAGTTCTTC.

For this clone: Germline and junction disagree at one end, which may indicate a read error. The CDR3 region is CASGEYGTSGAMGDQETQYF. The CDR3 nucleotides are TGTGCCAGCGGTGAATACGGGACTAGCGGGGCCATGGGGGACCAAGAGACCCAGTACTTC. The J gene is TRBJ2-5, the V gene TRBV6-1; 13 positions agree with TRBD2. CDR3 length: 20 amino acids. CDR1 MNHNS and CDR2 SASEGT come from the germline V gene.

The rearrangement links TRBV28 to TRBJ1-3; 10 bases are a match to TRBD1. V lost 4 bases and J lost 3; bases outside the gene matches: 9. CDR1 MDHEN and CDR2 SYDVKM come from the germline V gene. This CDR3 is built from 17 residues. The CDR3 region is CASSSPIDRGLGNTIYF. DNA of the CDR3: TGTGCCAGCAGTTCACCGATCGACAGGGGGCTTGGAAACACCATATATTTT.

The chain joins TRBV5-4 to TRBJ2-3; no firm D call. Trimming took off 0 bases at V and 2 bases at J, with 10 bases between the two ends. CDR3 length equals 15 residues. CDR1 is SGHNT, CDR2 YYREEE, per germline (reference sequence). This CDR3 is CASSLVHNPTDTQYF. The CDR3 nucleotides read TGTGCCAGCAGCTTGGTACACAATCCCACAGATACGCAGTATTTT.

A remark on this clone: The sample has other DNA sequences that encode this CDR3 too. The V gene is TRBV20-1, the J gene TRBJ1-2; the D is unclear. Germline CDR1 and CDR2: DFQATT and SNEGSKA (reference sequence). Trimming cost V 3 bases and J 4 bases, with 6 bases left between them. The CDR3 consists of 11 residues. CDR3 sequence: CSARRSYGYTF. CDR3 in DNA: TGCAGTGCTAGGAGGTCCTATGGCTACACCTTC.

The rearrangement uses TRBV2 and TRBJ2-5; possible D gene TRBD1, 5 bases. V was clipped by 5 bases and J by 5 bases, with 12 bases between them. The length of the CDR3 is 13 residues. Germline V CDR1 and CDR2: SNHLY, FYNNEI. CDR3 amino acids: CASSLDTPETQYF. The CDR3 DNA reads TGTGCCAGCAGTTTGGACACCCCGGAGACCCAGTACTTC.

This clone was detected only a few times. V gene TRBV4-2 combines with J gene TRBJ1-5; D not resolved. The length of the CDR3 is 13 residues. V was clipped by 0 bases and J by 6 bases, with 6 bases between them. Germline V gene data show CDR1 as LGHNA and CDR2 as YNFKEQ. This CDR3 reads CASSQDIGQPQHF. The DNA of the CDR3 is TGTGCCAGCAGCCAAGATATCGGTCAGCCCCAGCATTTT.

The chain combines TRBV11-2 with TRBJ1-6; 8 nucleotides agree with TRBD1. V lost 2 bases, J lost 6 bases, and 6 bases stayed unmatched. This CDR3 has 16 amino acids. Per the germline V gene, CDR1 is SGHAT and CDR2 is FQNNGV. Here the CDR3 DNA reads TGTGCCAGCAGCTTATGGAGGACAGGGTCTAATTCACCCCTCCACTTT. Translated: CASSLWRTGSNSPLHF.